The 20 T cell receptor beta chains below were found in one sample sequenced in a study of identical twins. TCRdb fed the 5' RACE reads into MiXCR, producing one record per CDR3 protein. The sample yields 600,000 to 850,000 distinct CDR3 sequences, 15% to 20% seen once. The same sample was also studied in work on T cells expressing NK-cell markers.

The sample consisted of PBMCs. Source of these receptors: a woman aged 18-35 years in good health.

This clonotype has a count of ten or more. The CDR3 nucleotides are TGCAGCGTCAGCTACAATGAGCAGTTCTTC. It specifies CSVSYNEQFF. This rearrangement joins TRBV29-1 to TRBJ2-1; no firm D call. The V end was cut by 6 bases, the J end by 3 bases, with 3 bases between. The germline CDR1 and CDR2 sequences are SQVTM and ANQGSEA. This CDR3 has 10 residues.

This sequence joins TRBV12-3 or TRBV12-4 and TRBJ2-2; 8 bases align to TRBD1. V was pared by 5 bases and J by 5 bases, with 10 bases of the junction left unmatched. The CDR3 has 16 amino acids. The DNA for the CDR3 is TGTGCCAGCAGTCTCCTTCGGACAGGGAGGACCGGGGAGCTGTTTTTT. This translates into CASSLLRTGRTGELFF.

This clonotype was found many times. This chain uses TRBV25-1 with TRBJ2-7, with a possible D match to TRBD2 (5 bases). There are 14 residues in the CDR3. CDR1 MGHDK and CDR2 SYGVNS come from the germline V gene. Between the trimmed V and J ends, which lost 5 bases and 2 bases, there was a span of 13 bases. The CDR3 DNA reads TGTGCCAGCAGTCCGGCCTCCGGGGCCTACGAGCAGTACTTC. Residues: CASSPASGAYEQYF.

The chain combines TRBV5-1 with TRBJ1-2; 7 bases line up with TRBD1. The CDR3 runs 14 residues. From germline, CDR1 is SGHRS and CDR2 YFSETQ. V was clipped by 4 bases and J by 4 bases; unmatched bases: 7. This CDR3 reads CASSTRDSGYGYTF. DNA of the CDR3: TGCGCCAGCAGCACCCGGGACAGTGGCTATGGCTACACCTTC.

This clonotype was found a few times. The V call is TRBV27, the J call TRBJ1-1, with unresolved D. Germline CDR1 is MNHEY and CDR2 is SMNVEV (reference sequence). This CDR3 comprises 15 residues. The V gene lost 3 bases and the J gene lost 3 bases, with 14 bases spanning the gap. The CDR3 DNA reads TGTGCCAGCAGTTTGGAACTTGGGTCGGACACTGAAGCTTTCTTT. It codes for CASSLELGSDTEAFF.

This clonotype was seen more than once but under ten times. The chain is built from TRBV5-1 and TRBJ2-2; D possibly uses TRBD1 or TRBD2 (7 bases each). The V gene lost 7 bases and the J gene lost 8 bases, with 18 bases spanning the gap. Germline assignment: CDR1 SGHRS and CDR2 YFSETQ. CDR3 length: 14 residues. CDR3: CASQRDRPGGELFF. As DNA, the CDR3 is TGCGCCAGCCAGCGGGACAGACCTGGAGGGGAGCTGTTTTTT.

This clonotype was picked up a small number of times. Lacking the conserved final phenylalanine or tryptophan, this CDR3 likely reflects a read error. The limits of the CDR3 on the DNA are not certain, so only TCRdb's listed CDR3 is given. This chain joins TRBV20-1 and TRBJ1-4; TRBD1 was called by the table and not checked on the DNA. The germline CDR1 and CDR2 sequences are DFQATT and SNEGSKA (reference sequence). The CDR3 length equals 12 residues, ends included. This chain's CDR3 is CSASNTAGTPLL.

In its sample, this clonotype was seen many times. DNA for the CDR3: TGTGCCAGCAGTTATGGCCGGTACAATGAGCAGTTCTTC. Translating gives CASSYGRYNEQFF. The rearrangement uses TRBV6-5 and TRBJ2-1; D uncertain. Looked up from germline, CDR1 is MNHEY and CDR2 is SVGAGI. The CDR3 consists of 13 residues. Trimming took off 3 bases at V and 4 bases at J, with 7 bases between the two ends.

This chain joins TRBV7-9 and TRBJ1-2, with 9 bases identical to TRBD1. Trimming cost V 5 bases and J 2 bases; bases outside gene matches: 9. The germline CDR1 and CDR2 sequences are SEHNR and FQNEAQ (reference sequence). The CDR3 contains 16 residues. The CDR3 is CASSPLDRGKNYGYTF. CDR3 nucleotide sequence: TGTGCCAGCAGCCCCTTGGACAGGGGAAAAAACTATGGCTACACCTTC.

This clonotype has only a few counts. The CDR3 DNA follows: TGTGCCAGCAGCCCCGGGACTAGCAGTGAGCAGTTCTTC. As protein: CASSPGTSSEQFF. J is TRBJ2-1 and V is TRBV12-3 or TRBV12-4; 9 bases agree with TRBD2. J was trimmed by 9 bases and V by 6 bases; bases with no gene match: 6. The CDR3 sequence is 13 residues long.

Only a few counts were recorded for this clonotype. The rearrangement uses TRBV20-1 and TRBJ2-7; no reliable D call. The germline gives CDR1 DFQATT, CDR2 SNEGSKA (reference sequence). V lost 3 bases, J lost 1 base, and 13 bases lay in between. This CDR3 contains 14 residues. CDR3 bases: TGCAGTGCTAGGCCAGGACCCTGGTCCTACGAGCAGTACTTC. Translating gives CSARPGPWSYEQYF.

This sequence joins TRBV5-1 and TRBJ2-5, with a weak D call TRBD2 (6 bases). This CDR3 spans 14 amino acids. CDR1 is SGHRS and CDR2 is YFSETQ in the germline V gene. Trimming shortened V by 3 bases and J by 3 bases, and 12 bases separated the two germline ends. The CDR3 spells CASSSPGLEETQYF. The DNA for the CDR3 is TGCGCCAGCAGCTCTCCGGGACTCGAAGAGACCCAGTACTTC.

This clonotype came up many times. Sequence at one end of the junction differs from germline and may be a read error. V gene TRBV5-1 combines with J gene TRBJ2-1, with TRBD2 matching 9 bases. The CDR3 consists of 15 residues. Per germline, CDR1 SGHRS and CDR2 YFSETQ. The CDR3 is CASSLVAGAYNEQFF. CDR3 bases: TGTGCCAGCAGCTTAGTAGCGGGAGCCTACAATGAGCAGTTCTTC.

This clonotype was seen a handful of times. CDR3 sequence reads: CASSGATGRNSPLHF. CDR3 DNA: TGTGCCAGCAGCGGAGCGACAGGGAGAAATTCACCCCTCCACTTT. This chain links TRBV9 with TRBJ1-6; 7 bases map to TRBD1. The length of the CDR3 is 15 residues. Germline V gene data show CDR1 as SGDLS and CDR2 as YYNGEE. The V segment lost 3 bases and the J segment 7 bases; nucleotides outside the gene matches: 7. Full variable domain (remainder filled in from reference TRBV9 and TRBJ1-6): DSGVTQTPKHLITATGQRVTLRCSPRSGDLSVYWYQQSLDQGLQFLIQYYNGEERAKGNILERFSAQQFPDLHSELNLSSLELGDSALYFCASSGATGRNSPLHFGNGTRLTVT.

The chain links TRBV20-1 to TRBJ1-2, with a tentative D call TRBD1 (6 bases). Germline CDR1 is DFQATT and CDR2 is SNEGSKA (reference sequence). V gave up 3 bases and J gave up 2 bases, with 10 bases separating them. The CDR3 runs 13 residues. In nucleotides, the CDR3 is TGCAGTGCTAGTGGACAGACGAACTATGGCTACACCTTC. This codes for CSASGQTNYGYTF.

This clonotype was recorded a few times. This sequence joins TRBV10-3 and TRBJ2-2; a possible D gene is TRBD2 (5 bases). The ends were cut back, 0 bases at V and 6 bases at J, with 17 bases in the middle. Germline V gene lookup returns CDR1 ENHRY and CDR2 SYGVKD. The CDR3 consists of 17 residues. The CDR3 loop reads CAISESRGRERAGELFF. The CDR3 coding sequence is TGTGCCATCAGTGAGTCTCGGGGAAGGGAGAGAGCCGGGGAGCTGTTTTTT.

The CDR3 nucleotides are TGCAGTGCTCCTCGAGCGGATTCCTACGAGCAGTACTTC. It specifies CSAPRADSYEQYF. V usage is TRBV20-1 and J usage is TRBJ2-7, with D possibly TRBD2 on 5 matching bases. CDR3 length equals 13 residues. Looked up from germline, CDR1 is DFQATT and CDR2 is SNEGSKA (reference sequence). V was trimmed by 5 bases and J by 1 base, leaving 12 bases between them.

The table lists this clonotype with many counts. The chain employs TRBV7-9 and TRBJ1-1, with TRBD1 as a possible D gene (5 bases). The germline CDR1 and CDR2 sequences are SEHNR and FQNEAQ (reference sequence). The CDR3 covers 15 residues. Trimming removed 4 bases at V and 1 base at J, with 13 bases between. DNA for the CDR3: TGTGCCAGCAGCTCTCCACGTGGACAGAACACTGAAGCTTTCTTT. Protein product: CASSSPRGQNTEAFF.

This clonotype was detected a few times. V gene TRBV20-1 combines with J gene TRBJ1-2; D gene uncertain. The V and J ends lost 5 bases and 2 bases respectively, with 9 bases between them. In germline, CDR1 is DFQATT, CDR2 SNEGSKA (reference sequence). The CDR3 is made up of 12 amino acids. Here the CDR3 DNA reads TGCAGTGCTTTTACAGAGAACTATGGCTACACCTTC. Its translation: CSAFTENYGYTF.

V and J are TRBV5-6 and TRBJ2-7; no firm D call. Trimming left V 0 bases short and J 3 bases short, with 10 bases between. The CDR3 is made up of 14 amino acids. Germline V gene lookup returns CDR1 SGHDT and CDR2 YYEEEE. CDR3 coding DNA: TGTGCCAGCAGCTTGGTCTCCAGGAACTACGAGCAGTACTTC. Residues: CASSLVSRNYEQYF.